Following are 22 T cell receptor beta chains from one sample sequenced in a study of cytotoxic CD8 clonotypes in ibrutinib-treated CLL. Profiled with immunoSEQ multiplex PCR; TCRdb holds only in-frame clones, not every one. The data contain more than 200,000 clones, roughly 74% of them singletons. This specimen was PBMCs, taken after 24 months of ibrutinib treatment. The receptors shown here come from a human donor with chronic lymphocytic leukemia.

The rearrangement links TRBV7-3 to TRBJ1-2; a possible D gene is TRBD1 (5 bases). The CDR3 loop spans 13 amino acids. V shed 5 bases and J shed 3 bases, with 10 bases lying between them. Germline CDR1 is SGHTA and CDR2 is FQGTGA. Here the CDR3 reads CASSAGRDYGYTF. CDR3 DNA sequence: TGTGCCAGCAGCGCAGGGAGAGACTATGGCTACACCTTC.

The chain carries TRBV13 and TRBJ2-5, with D uncertain. V was trimmed by 5 bases and J by 1 base, leaving 17 bases between them. The V gene's germline CDR1 is PRHDT and CDR2 FYEKMQ (reference sequence). CDR3 length: 16 residues. The CDR3 is CASSHNGGRFQETQYF. The CDR3 nucleotides are TGTGCCAGCAGCCATAACGGCGGACGGTTCCAAGAGACCCAGTACTTC.

This chain links TRBV27 with TRBJ2-2, with D possibly being TRBD2 (5 bases). This CDR3 comprises 17 residues. The germline V gene encodes CDR1 MNHEY and CDR2 SMNVEV (reference sequence). V lost 0 bases, J lost 0 bases, and 11 bases lay in between. The CDR3 DNA is TGTGCCAGCAGTTTATCGGTTCGGGGAGCGAACACCGGGGAGCTGTTTTTT. Translated: CASSLSVRGANTGELFF.

The J gene is TRBJ2-3, the V gene TRBV2; TRBD2 might be the D (5 bases). Germline V CDR1 and CDR2: SNHLY, FYNNEI. With 7 bases removed from V and 8 bases from J, the gap between germline ends came to 10 bases. The CDR3 totals 11 residues. The DNA for the CDR3 is TGTGCCAGCAATGACCGGGGTACGCAGTATTTT. It encodes CASNDRGTQYF.

The gene calls are TRBV7-2 and TRBJ1-5; the D gene is possibly TRBD1 (5 bases). CDR1 and CDR2 (germline): SGHTA, FQGNSA. The CDR3 extends over 14 amino acids. Between the trimmed V and J ends, which lost 4 bases and 4 bases, there was a span of 11 bases. CDR3 loop: CASSYLGGNQPQHF. CDR3 bases: TGTGCCAGCAGCTACCTTGGGGGGAATCAGCCCCAGCATTTT. The whole variable domain, remainder taken from reference TRBV7-2 and TRBJ1-5, is GAGVSQSPSNKVTEKGKDVELRCDPISGHTALYWYRQSLGQGLEFLIYFQGNSAPDKSGLPSDRFSAERTGGSVSTLTIQRTQQEDSAVYLCASSYLGGNQPQHFGDGTRLSIL.

The CDR3 region is CASSIGGTGGGTEAFF. The CDR3, as DNA: TGTGCCAGTAGTATAGGCGGGACAGGGGGTGGCACTGAAGCTTTCTTT. The V and J genes are TRBV19 and TRBJ1-1; 11 bases agree with TRBD1. The CDR3 covers 16 residues. The V segment lost 1 base and the J segment 4 bases; nucleotides outside the gene matches: 5. From germline, CDR1 is LNHDA and CDR2 SQIVND (reference sequence). The entire variable domain, with the rest obtained from reference TRBV19 and TRBJ1-1, is as follows: DGGITQSPKYLFRKEGQNVTLSCEQNLNHDAMYWYRQDPGQGLRLIYYSQIVNDFQKGDIAEGYSVSREKKESFPLTVTSAQKNPTAFYLCASSIGGTGGGTEAFFGQGTRLTVV.

V and J are TRBV4-1 and TRBJ2-7; D is unresolved. The CDR3 extends over 14 amino acids. V lost 2 bases and J lost 3, with 11 bases in between. Germline loops: CDR1 MGHRA, CDR2 YSYEKL. CDR3 sequence reads: CASSQQLGDYEQYF. CDR3 DNA: TGCGCCAGCAGCCAACAGTTGGGTGACTACGAGCAGTACTTC.

To note about this clone: Within the sample, other DNA sequences also encode this same CDR3. This chain joins TRBV5-1 and TRBJ2-7; D may be TRBD1 or TRBD2 (5 bases each). Germline V CDR1 and CDR2: SGHRS, YFSETQ. The CDR3 covers 14 residues. The V end lost 2 bases, the J end lost 0 bases, and 9 bases lay between the germline ends. This CDR3 is CASSLAGSSYEQYF. In DNA, the CDR3 is TGCGCCAGCAGCTTAGCAGGGAGCTCCTACGAGCAGTACTTC.

The rearrangement joins TRBV10-2 to TRBJ1-1, with TRBD1 matching 7 bases. This CDR3 contains 12 residues. Germline values: CDR1 WSHSY, CDR2 SAAADI. J gave up 6 bases and V 9 bases, and 7 bases lay outside the gene matches. The CDR3 protein is CASEGQGAEAFF. The CDR3 DNA reads TGCGCCAGTGAGGGTCAGGGGGCTGAAGCTTTCTTT.

This clone was recorded a few times. This chain links TRBV27 with TRBJ2-1; TRBD2 matches 11 bases. The CDR3 sequence is 16 residues long. V lost 5 bases and J lost 5; bases outside the gene matches: 8. Per germline, CDR1 MNHEY and CDR2 SMNVEV (reference sequence). Here the CDR3 reads CASSRRGTSGDNEQFF. DNA for the CDR3: TGTGCCAGCAGTCGACGGGGGACTAGCGGCGACAATGAGCAGTTCTTC.

The CDR3 bases are TGTGCCATCAGTGATTCGAAACGGGAGGGACTTGGCGGGAGTACGTACGAGCAGTACTTC. It specifies CAISDSKREGLGGSTYEQYF. This chain connects TRBV10-3 to TRBJ2-7; TRBD2 matches 8 bases. CDR3 length equals 20 residues. The V and J ends lost 3 bases and 4 bases, in that order; junction bases with no gene match: 23. Per the germline V gene, CDR1 is ENHRY and CDR2 is SYGVKD.

The chain employs TRBV27 and TRBJ2-5; D is unresolved. V lost 7 bases and J lost 3, with 12 bases in between. The CDR3 sequence is 13 residues long. The V gene's germline CDR1 is MNHEY and CDR2 SMNVEV (reference sequence). CDR3 sequence: CASKLGSKETQYF. CDR3 nucleotide sequence: TGTGCCAGCAAGCTGGGTTCGAAAGAGACCCAGTACTTC.

The J gene is TRBJ2-1, the V gene TRBV30; the match to TRBD2 covers 7 bases. CDR3 length: 15 amino acids. CDR1 and CDR2 from the germline V gene are GTSNPN and SVGIG (reference sequence). With 2 bases clipped from V and 0 bases from J, the junction kept 4 bases outside the gene matches. The CDR3, as DNA: TGTGCCTGGAGTTCGGGCGGGAGCTCCTACAATGAGCAGTTCTTC. This codes for CAWSSGGSSYNEQFF.

V and J are TRBV6-5 and TRBJ2-7, with unresolved D. Germline V gives CDR1 MNHEY, CDR2 SVGAGI. Trimming took off 7 bases at V and 6 bases at J, with 19 bases between the two ends. This CDR3 comprises 14 residues. This chain's CDR3 is CASKNGRKVFEQYF. The CDR3 coding sequence is TGTGCCAGCAAAAACGGACGTAAAGTTTTCGAGCAGTACTTC.

The V gene is TRBV4-1, the J gene TRBJ2-7, with D maybe TRBD2 (6 bases). Germline loops: CDR1 MGHRA, CDR2 YSYEKL. Between the trimmed V and J ends, which lost 2 bases and 0 bases, there was a span of 11 bases. This CDR3 spans 15 amino acids. DNA for the CDR3: TGCGCCAGCAGCCAACCGGACGGGGGCTCCTACGAGCAGTACTTC. Protein: CASSQPDGGSYEQYF.

This chain uses TRBV19 with TRBJ1-3, with D unresolved. V shed 0 bases and J shed 3 bases, with 12 bases lying between them. The germline CDR1 and CDR2 sequences are LNHDA and SQIVND (reference sequence). This CDR3 is 16 amino acids long. CDR3 protein: CASSIEVSLLGNTIYF. The CDR3 region has the DNA TGTGCCAGTAGTATAGAAGTATCATTACTTGGAAACACCATATATTTT.

This sequence joins TRBV28 and TRBJ2-7; D possibly corresponds to TRBD2 (5 bases). Trimming pared 5 bases from V and 0 bases from J, leaving 11 bases between. This CDR3 is built from 14 residues. The V gene's germline CDR1 is MDHEN and CDR2 SYDVKM. CDR3 in amino acids: CASSRTPASYEQYF. CDR3 nucleotides: TGTGCCAGCAGTCGGACTCCGGCCTCCTACGAGCAGTACTTC.

This clone has just a few counts. The CDR3 sequence: CASSLMGDTQYF. CDR3 nucleotides: TGTGCCAGCAGCTTAATGGGAGATACGCAGTATTTT. This chain uses TRBV11-2 with TRBJ2-3; D is unclear. Germline lookup yields CDR1 SGHAT and CDR2 FQNNGV. With 2 bases removed from V and 5 bases from J, the gap between germline ends came to 5 bases. The CDR3 contains 12 residues.

The chain links TRBV6-5 to TRBJ2-3, with no clear D. Between the trimmed V and J ends, which lost 4 bases and 0 bases, there was a span of 11 bases. The CDR3 runs to 15 residues. Germline CDR1 reads MNHEY; CDR2 reads SVGAGI. The CDR3 DNA reads TGTGCCAGCAGTTTAGCCGAGTCTAGCACAGATACGCAGTATTTT. Translation: CASSLAESSTDTQYF.

The gene calls are TRBV6-5 and TRBJ2-1; D is unclear. With 6 bases removed from V and 8 bases from J, the gap between germline ends came to 8 bases. CDR1 MNHEY and CDR2 SVGAGI come from the germline V gene. The CDR3 totals 11 residues. CDR3 sequence reads: CASRHRHEQFF. In DNA, the CDR3 is TGTGCCAGCAGGCATAGACATGAGCAGTTCTTC.

This chain links TRBV7-3 with TRBJ2-5, with TRBD2 matching over 12 bases. The V and J ends lost 5 bases and 3 bases, in that order; junction bases with no gene match: 10. Germline V gene data show CDR1 as SGHTA and CDR2 as FQGTGA. This CDR3 comprises 17 residues. CDR3 region: CASSQGWLAGGEETQYF. The DNA for the CDR3 is TGTGCCAGCAGCCAAGGGTGGCTAGCGGGAGGGGAAGAGACCCAGTACTTC.

A few counts support this clone. The chain recombines TRBV6-5 with TRBJ1-2; no clear D. Trimming removed 5 bases at V and 4 bases at J, with 11 bases between. Germline CDR1 MNHEY, CDR2 SVGAGI. This CDR3 has 13 amino acids. The CDR3: CASSQNPSYGYTF. In DNA form, the CDR3 reads TGTGCCAGCAGTCAAAACCCATCCTATGGCTACACCTTC.